Below are 13 T cell receptor beta chains sequenced from a single sample in a study of beta chain features in type 1 diabetes. The study reverse transcribed the entire isolated RNA, so it sequenced expressed TCRB transcripts. Sequencing was performed with immunoSEQ multiplex PCR; in TCRdb, only in-frame clones are kept and a portion is missing. The sample includes about 360,000 clones, over 9.5% of them seen just once. Sequenced input: naive CD4+ T cells from blood. The receptors originated from a man between 18 and 35 years old in good health.

The chain combines TRBV9 with TRBJ1-1, with D maybe TRBD1 (6 bases). CDR1 is SGDLS, CDR2 YYNGEE, per germline. This CDR3 has 16 residues. Trimming cost V 0 bases and J 1 base, with 13 bases left between them. This CDR3 reads CASSVAPGHTNTEAFF. The CDR3 DNA reads as TGTGCCAGCAGCGTAGCTCCGGGACACACGAACACTGAAGCTTTCTTT.

This chain connects TRBV9 to TRBJ2-1; TRBD2 is a possible D gene (5 bases). This CDR3 region has 13 residues. CDR1 and CDR2 from the germline V gene are SGDLS and YYNGEE. V was trimmed by 0 bases and J by 8 bases, leaving 9 bases between them. CDR3 residues: CASSVAPGDEQFF. CDR3 in DNA: TGTGCCAGCAGCGTAGCTCCCGGGGATGAGCAGTTCTTC.

This clone has a handful of counts. This chain uses TRBV5-8 with TRBJ1-5; tentatively, D is TRBD1 (6 bases). Germline CDR1 reads SGHTS; CDR2 reads YDEGEE. V was pared by 6 bases and J by 6 bases, with 19 bases between. The CDR3 covers 15 residues. The CDR3 DNA sequence: TGTGCCAGCATCAACCGGGGGGCGGGGGGTCAGCCCCAGCATTTT. The encoded protein is CASINRGAGGQPQHF.

This clone turned up a few times. The J gene is TRBJ1-5, the V gene TRBV28; tentative D call: TRBD1 (5 bases). V lost 3 bases and J 5 bases, leaving 17 bases between the germline ends. Germline-derived CDR1 and CDR2 are MDHEN and SYDVKM. CDR3 length: 16 amino acids. The CDR3 DNA reads as TGTGCCAGCAGTTTGGGGTTCAGGGATGGGGATCAGCCCCAGCATTTT. Translated, it gives CASSLGFRDGDQPQHF.

The gene calls are TRBV7-9 and TRBJ2-3; D is possibly TRBD1 (5 bases). Germline values: CDR1 SEHNR, CDR2 FQNEAQ (reference sequence). CDR3 length: 14 residues. V dropped 1 base and J dropped 5 bases, with 10 bases sitting between them. CDR3 loop: CASSLVQGQDTQYF. DNA of the CDR3: TGTGCCAGCAGCTTAGTTCAGGGTCAAGATACGCAGTATTTT.

The V call is TRBV7-9, the J call TRBJ2-1; 10 bases align to TRBD2. CDR3 length equals 16 residues. In germline, CDR1 is SEHNR, CDR2 FQNEAQ (reference sequence). J gave up 6 bases and V 5 bases, and 10 bases lay outside the gene matches. The DNA for the CDR3 is TGTGCCAGCAGCCCCCCCCTAGCGGGAGCAGTCAATGAGCAGTTCTTC. Translated, it gives CASSPPLAGAVNEQFF.

The rearrangement joins TRBV29-1 to TRBJ2-1, with a possible D match to TRBD2 (7 bases). The germline V gene has CDR1 SQVTM and CDR2 ANQGSEA. Trimming pared 5 bases from V and 9 bases from J, leaving 14 bases between. This CDR3 is 12 amino acids long. CDR3 in amino acids: CSVFAGAAEQFF. CDR3 nucleotides: TGCAGCGTTTTCGCGGGGGCGGCTGAGCAGTTCTTC.

The chain combines TRBV11-1 with TRBJ2-6, with TRBD2 as a possible D gene (5 bases). CDR1 and CDR2 from the germline V gene are SGHAT and FQDESV (reference sequence). V shed 0 bases and J shed 2 bases, with 8 bases lying between them. This CDR3 has 16 amino acids. The CDR3 DNA reads TGTGCCAGCAGCTTAGCGTTGGGAGCTGGGGCCAACGTCCTGACTTTC. This encodes CASSLALGAGANVLTF.

The chain recombines TRBV6-1 with TRBJ2-3; a weak D match, TRBD1 (8 bases). V was clipped by 4 bases and J by 6 bases, with 14 bases between them. CDR1 is MNHNS and CDR2 is SASEGT in the germline V gene. This CDR3 contains 14 residues. CDR3 loop: CASSVDRGGDTQYF. The CDR3, as DNA: TGTGCCAGCAGTGTAGACAGGGGAGGGGATACGCAGTATTTT.

The V call is TRBV5-4, the J call TRBJ2-7; 14 nucleotides align to TRBD2. The ends lost 4 bases at V and 4 bases at J; junction bases unmatched: 10. The germline V gene encodes CDR1 SGHNT and CDR2 YYREEE (reference sequence). The CDR3 length is 17 residues. The CDR3 loop reads CASSHGGLAGGTYEQYF. CDR3 sequence (DNA): TGTGCCAGCAGCCATGGAGGACTAGCGGGAGGCACGTACGAGCAGTACTTC. The full variable domain, rest sourced from reference TRBV5-4 and TRBJ2-7, is ETGVTQSPTHLIKTRGQQVTLRCSSQSGHNTVSWYQQALGQGPQFIFQYYREEENGRGNFPPRFSGLQFPNYSSELNVNALELDDSALYLCASSHGGLAGGTYEQYFGPGTRLTVT.

This clone turned up a few times. The chain employs TRBV11-1 and TRBJ1-2, with D uncertain. CDR1 is SGHAT and CDR2 is FQDESV in the germline V gene (reference sequence). CDR3 length equals 14 residues. Between the trimmed V and J ends, which lost 7 bases and 7 bases, there was a span of 19 bases. CDR3 bases: TGTGCCAGCACCCCGTCAGGCGGGTTCCTTGGCTACACCTTC. Its translation: CASTPSGGFLGYTF.

There are many counts of this clone. The CDR3: CASSPHRGRELFF. The CDR3 region has the DNA TGTGCCAGCAGCCCACACAGGGGGAGGGAGCTGTTTTTT. The chain has TRBV5-4 and TRBJ2-2, with 8 bases aligning to TRBD1. This CDR3 spans 13 amino acids. CDR1 is SGHNT and CDR2 is YYREEE in the germline V gene (reference sequence). After removal of 4 bases from V and 9 bases from J, the junction contained 5 bases not matched to a gene. Full variable domain (outside the CDR3, taken from reference TRBV5-4 and TRBJ2-2): ETGVTQSPTHLIKTRGQQVTLRCSSQSGHNTVSWYQQALGQGPQFIFQYYREEENGRGNFPPRFSGLQFPNYSSELNVNALELDDSALYLCASSPHRGRELFFGEGSRLTVL.

This clone has just a few counts. J is TRBJ2-7 and V is TRBV28, with D maybe TRBD2 (6 bases). Trimming took 7 bases from V and 3 from J, leaving 10 bases between them. CDR1 is MDHEN and CDR2 is SYDVKM in the germline V gene. This CDR3 has 12 residues. CDR3 sequence (DNA): TGTGCCAGCACCGGGGGAATCTACGAGCAGTACTTC. Its protein product is CASTGGIYEQYF.